These 9 T cell receptor beta chains came from one sample sequenced in a study of CD8+CD57+ T cells in acquired aplastic anemia. The template for TCR beta VDJ and CDR3 sequence profiling was genomic DNA. TCRdb re-derived calls from the reads in MiXCR, one entry per CDR3 protein. The sample contains fewer than 45,000 distinct CDR3 sequences, around three quarters of which appear only once. Sequences were obtained from sorted CD4+, CD8+, or CD8+CD57+ T cells (not recorded which) from PBMCs. Source of these receptors: a human donor in good health, serving as a control.

In its sample, this clonotype was seen a few times. The CDR3 is CSAREGGRNEQYF. CDR3 bases: TGCAGTGCTAGAGAGGGTGGGAGGAACGAGCAGTACTTC. This chain connects TRBV20-1 to TRBJ2-7, with a possible D match to TRBD2 (6 bases). Germline assignment: CDR1 DFQATT and CDR2 SNEGSKA (reference sequence). Trimming took 0 bases from V and 5 from J, leaving 11 bases between them. There are 13 residues in the CDR3.

The genes are TRBV18 and TRBJ1-5, with TRBD1 matching over 7 bases. This CDR3 spans 17 amino acids. Per the germline V gene, CDR1 is KGHSH and CDR2 is LQKENI. V dropped 4 bases and J dropped 3; count of bases not matched to a gene: 12. The CDR3 bases are TGTGCCAGCTCACGCCAGGAGTCCGGGACAGTCAATCAGCCCCAGCATTTT. Translating it yields CASSRQESGTVNQPQHF.

The V gene is TRBV2, the J gene TRBJ2-7; 10 positions match TRBD2. V was clipped by 4 bases and J by 6 bases; unmatched bases: 6. Germline V gives CDR1 SNHLY, CDR2 FYNNEI. The CDR3 spans 14 residues. In DNA form, the CDR3 reads TGTGCCAGCAGTGCTGGAGCGGGGGGGCGCGAGCAGTACTTC. Protein: CASSAGAGGREQYF.

Concerning this clonotype itself: The conserved phenylalanine or tryptophan normally closing the CDR3 is absent here, so this likely arose from a read error. The chain couples TRBV20-1 to TRBJ1-6; maybe TRBD1 (5 bases). Germline V gives CDR1 DFQATT, CDR2 SNEGSKA (reference sequence). The CDR3 is 12 amino acids. Trimming removed 3 bases at V and 7 bases at J, with 7 bases between. This CDR3 is CSASRANSPLHL. CDR3 nucleotide sequence: TGCAGTGCTAGCAGGGCCAATTCACCCCTCCACCTT.

J is TRBJ2-3 and V is TRBV29-1; TRBD1 aligns across 7 bases. In germline, CDR1 is SQVTM, CDR2 ANQGSEA. The CDR3 contains 14 residues. Trimming at V came to 3 bases and at J to 0 bases, leaving 3 bases not matched to a gene. In DNA, the CDR3 is TGCAGCGTTGAGGGACAGTTTAGCACAGATACGCAGTATTTT. Its protein product is CSVEGQFSTDTQYF.

This chain links TRBV10-3 with TRBJ2-7; tentatively, D is TRBD2 (6 bases). V gave up 3 bases and J gave up 9 bases, with 12 bases separating them. The CDR3 length is 12 residues. Germline V gives CDR1 ENHRY, CDR2 SYGVKD. In DNA, the CDR3 is TGTGCCATCAGTGAAGGGGCGGAGGGGCAGTACTTC. Its protein is CAISEGAEGQYF.

The V gene is TRBV20-1, the J gene TRBJ2-7; no reliable D call. The CDR3 loop spans 14 amino acids. V lost 7 bases and J lost 3, with 19 bases in between. Germline CDR1 reads DFQATT; CDR2 reads SNEGSKA (reference sequence). This CDR3 is CSGPLPYRVYEQYV. The CDR3 DNA follows: TGCAGTGGTCCCCTCCCCTATCGGGTCTACGAGCAGTACGTC.

This rearrangement joins TRBV4-3 to TRBJ2-2; possible D gene TRBD1, 5 bases. From germline, CDR1 is LGHNA and CDR2 YSLEER. With 0 bases removed from V and 11 bases from J, the gap between germline ends came to 22 bases. The CDR3 covers 17 residues. The CDR3 is CASSQDLTPGLRLELFF. CDR3 nucleotide sequence: TGCGCCAGCAGCCAAGATCTGACCCCAGGGTTACGGTTAGAGCTGTTTTTT.

This chain uses TRBV19 with TRBJ2-7; D perhaps matches TRBD1 (6 bases). The CDR3 sequence is 14 residues long. V was pared by 4 bases and J by 3 bases, with 13 bases between. CDR1 is LNHDA, CDR2 SQIVND, per germline (reference sequence). DNA for the CDR3: TGTGCCAGTAGTAGCCATACAGGGTACTACGAGCAGTACTTC. Its protein is CASSSHTGYYEQYF. Based on the CDR3 plus reference TRBV19 and TRBJ2-7, the full variable domain is DGGITQSPKYLFRKEGQNVTLSCEQNLNHDAMYWYRQDPGQGLRLIYYSQIVNDFQKGDIAEGYSVSREKKESFPLTVTSAQKNPTAFYLCASSSHTGYYEQYFGPGTRLTVT.